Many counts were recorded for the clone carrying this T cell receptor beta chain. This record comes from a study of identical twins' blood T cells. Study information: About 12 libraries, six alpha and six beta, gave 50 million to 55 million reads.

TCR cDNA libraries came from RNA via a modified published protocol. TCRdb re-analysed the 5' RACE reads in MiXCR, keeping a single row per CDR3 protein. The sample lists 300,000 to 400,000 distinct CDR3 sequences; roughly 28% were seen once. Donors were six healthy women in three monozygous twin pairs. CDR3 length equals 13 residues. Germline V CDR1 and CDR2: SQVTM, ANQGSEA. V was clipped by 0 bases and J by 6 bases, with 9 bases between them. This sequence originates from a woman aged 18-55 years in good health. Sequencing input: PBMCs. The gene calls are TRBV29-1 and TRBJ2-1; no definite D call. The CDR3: CSVEDVNRNEQFF. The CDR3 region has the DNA TGCAGCGTTGAAGATGTCAACCGCAATGAGCAGTTCTTC.